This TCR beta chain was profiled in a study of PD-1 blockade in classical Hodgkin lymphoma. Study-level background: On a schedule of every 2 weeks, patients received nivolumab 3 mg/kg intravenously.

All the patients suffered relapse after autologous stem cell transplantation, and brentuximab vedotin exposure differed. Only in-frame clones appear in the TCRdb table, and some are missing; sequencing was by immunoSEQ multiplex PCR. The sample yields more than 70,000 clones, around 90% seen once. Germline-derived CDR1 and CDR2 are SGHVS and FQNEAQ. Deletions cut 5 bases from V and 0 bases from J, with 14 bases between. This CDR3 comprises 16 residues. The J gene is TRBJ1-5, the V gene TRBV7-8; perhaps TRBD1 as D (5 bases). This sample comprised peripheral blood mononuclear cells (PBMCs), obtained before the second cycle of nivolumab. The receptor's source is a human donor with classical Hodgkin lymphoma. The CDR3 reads CASSLLRDGSNQPQHF. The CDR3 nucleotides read TGTGCCAGCAGCCTCCTCCGGGACGGTAGCAATCAGCCCCAGCATTTT.